Listed below are T cell receptor beta chains from one sample, sequenced in a study of blood T cell repertoires in COVID-19. Some clones are missing from TCRdb's copy, which holds only in-frame ones; the method was immunoSEQ multiplex PCR. The sample yields about 530,000 clones, about 89% seen once. The material sequenced was peripheral blood. The receptors originated from a woman aged 50 to 65 with COVID-19, enrolled during active disease. CDR3s include the opening cysteine and the closing phenylalanine or tryptophan. The D gene is left open where the match is weak. Size tells how often a clone was seen (once, few, many) or the class of an expanded clone, and some rows leave it out.

clone_size j_call d_call v_call cdr3_aa cdr3_nt
. TRBJ2-6 TRBD1 TRBV24-1 CATSVIGTAGANVLTF TGTGCCACCAGTGTCATTGGGACAGCTGGGGCCAACGTCCTGACTTTC
. TRBJ1-6 TRBD1 TRBV5-6 CASSRDRALSPLHF TGTGCCAGCAGCCGGGACAGGGCTTTGTCACCCCTCCACTTT
. TRBJ1-1 . TRBV11-1 CASSLGQNTEAFF TGTGCCAGCAGCTTAGGACAGAACACTGAAGCTTTCTTT
. TRBJ1-3 . TRBV28 CASNIEGNTIYF TGTGCCAGCAATATCGAGGGAAACACCATATATTTT
. TRBJ2-5 TRBD2 TRBV6-6 CASSHPPGTSGEKETQYF TGTGCCAGCAGTCACCCGCCCGGGACTAGCGGGGAGAAAGAGACCCAGTACTTC
. TRBJ2-1 TRBD2 TRBV6-2/TRBV6-3 CASSYRTSGLNEQFF TGTGCCAGCAGTTACAGGACTAGCGGCCTCAATGAGCAGTTCTTC
. TRBJ1-3 . TRBV6-1 CASSEGMGGGNTIYF TGTGCCAGCAGTGAAGGTATGGGAGGCGGAAACACCATATATTTT
. TRBJ1-2 . TRBV9 CASSVGTGGYTF TGTGCCAGCAGCGTAGGGACGGGAGGCTACACCTTC
once TRBJ1-1 . TRBV3-1/TRBV3-2 CASSPTRGTEAFF TGTGCCAGCAGCCCTACGCGGGGCACTGAAGCTTTCTTT
. TRBJ1-4 . TRBV4-2 CASSQSYRVRANEKLFF TGTGCCAGCAGCCAATCATACAGGGTGCGGGCTAATGAAAAACTGTTTTTT
. TRBJ1-1 . TRBV6-5 CASSYGQVVTEAFF TGTGCCAGCAGTTACGGGCAGGTCGTCACTGAAGCTTTCTTT
. TRBJ1-1 . TRBV6-5 CASRRGRENTEAFF TGTGCCAGCAGGCGTGGACGGGAGAACACTGAAGCTTTCTTT
. TRBJ1-1 TRBD1 TRBV2 CASSGGQGLTEAFF TGTGCCAGCAGTGGAGGACAGGGGTTGACTGAAGCTTTCTTT
. TRBJ1-2 TRBD1 TRBV4-1 CASSLTGSYGYTF TGCGCCAGCAGCTTGACAGGGTCCTATGGCTACACCTTC
. TRBJ2-7 TRBD1 TRBV18 CASSGQNYEQYF TGTGCCAGCTCGGGACAGAACTACGAGCAGTACTTC
. TRBJ1-2 . TRBV5-1 CASSLGGGRSNYGYTF TGCGCCAGCAGCTTGGGTGGGGGGAGAAGTAACTATGGCTACACCTTC
. TRBJ1-2 . TRBV30 CAWSPRDYYGYTF TGTGCCTGGAGTCCCCGAGACTACTATGGCTACACCTTC
. TRBJ1-2 . TRBV28 CASRATGKSYGYTF TGTGCCAGCAGAGCAACAGGGAAAAGCTATGGCTACACCTTC
. TRBJ2-3 . TRBV3-1/TRBV3-2 CASSLGTSKTDTQYF TGTGCCAGCAGCCTCGGGACTTCCAAGACAGATACGCAGTATTTT
. TRBJ2-3 . TRBV24-1 CATSSGDTQYF TGTGCCACCAGTTCAGGAGATACGCAGTATTTT
. TRBJ2-2 . TRBV4-1 CASSQAQGTGELFF TGCGCCAGCAGCCAAGCGCAGGGCACCGGGGAGCTGTTTTTT
. TRBJ1-4 . TRBV19 CASSSPGHVNEKLFF TGTGCCAGTAGTTCACCGGGACACGTAAATGAAAAACTGTTTTTT
. TRBJ2-7 . TRBV5-1 CASRAGTSGYEQYF TGCGCCAGCAGGGCCGGGACTTCAGGGTACGAGCAGTACTTC
. TRBJ1-1 TRBD1 TRBV7-9 CAGSGGSGEAFF TGTGCCGGATCAGGGGGAAGTGGTGAAGCTTTCTTT
. TRBJ1-4 . TRBV2 CASTPAGAPNEKLFF TGTGCCAGCACCCCGGCGGGGGCCCCTAATGAAAAACTGTTTTTT
. TRBJ2-7 . TRBV11-1 CASSPEPTGSSYEQYF TGTGCCAGCAGCCCCGAACCGACAGGAAGCTCCTACGAGCAGTACTTC
once TRBJ1-1 . TRBV7-8 CASSLLRTHTEAFF TGTGCCAGCAGCTTACTGAGGACACACACTGAAGCTTTCTTT
. TRBJ2-7 . TRBV27 CASSRLDSLYEQYF TGTGCCAGCAGCCGGCTGGACAGCCTCTACGAGCAGTACTTC
. TRBJ2-7 TRBD2 TRBV27 CASSSLAGSLKQYF TGTGCCAGCAGTTCCCTAGCGGGGTCCCTTAAGCAGTACTTC
. TRBJ1-1 . TRBV11-2 CASSLMGGNTEAFF TGTGCCAGCAGCTTGATGGGAGGGAACACTGAAGCTTTCTTT
. TRBJ1-3 TRBD1 TRBV29-1 CSVEDRGSGNTIYF TGCAGCGTTGAGGACAGGGGCTCTGGAAACACCATATATTTT
few TRBJ2-7 TRBD2 TRBV20-1 CSASPGTSGSYEQYF TGCAGTGCTAGTCCGGGGACTAGCGGCTCCTACGAGCAGTACTTC
. TRBJ1-2 . TRBV30 CAWSVGNGGYGYTF TGTGCCTGGAGTGTAGGCAACGGCGGCTATGGCTACACCTTC
. TRBJ2-5 TRBD2 TRBV20-1 CSASHLTQRGARQETQYF TGCAGTGCTAGTCATTTAACCCAGCGGGGGGCCCGACAAGAGACCCAGTACTTC
. TRBJ2-6 . TRBV6-5 CASGAAPGANVLTF TGTGCCAGCGGCGCGGCCCCTGGGGCCAACGTCCTGACTTTC
. TRBJ1-5 TRBD1 TRBV5-8 CASSLGAGGQPQHF TGTGCCAGCAGCTTGGGTGCAGGGGGTCAGCCCCAGCATTTT
. TRBJ2-7 TRBD1 TRBV4-1 CASSRYYRPGTGEPYEQYF TGCGCCAGCAGCCGATATTACCGACCCGGGACAGGGGAGCCATACGAGCAGTACTTC